This TCR beta chain came from a study of chronic HIV infection and antiretroviral therapy. The CDR3 has 18 residues. This clonotype was seen at least ten times. MiXCR was run by TCRdb on the 5' RACE reads, yielding one entry per CDR3 protein. This sample has some 46,000 distinct CDR3 sequences, with 15% to 20% found just once. The clonotype was recovered from an adult who had HIV and had not received antiretroviral therapy, or was an uninfected healthy control (not recorded which). The sequencing sample was made of peripheral blood. The J gene is TRBJ1-1, the V gene TRBV21-1. TRBV21-1 is classified as a pseudogene. This CDR3 is CASSTQRRDSGWSTEAFF. DNA of the CDR3: TGTGCCAGCAGCACTCAAAGACGGGACTCTGGATGGAGCACTGAAGCTTTCTTT.